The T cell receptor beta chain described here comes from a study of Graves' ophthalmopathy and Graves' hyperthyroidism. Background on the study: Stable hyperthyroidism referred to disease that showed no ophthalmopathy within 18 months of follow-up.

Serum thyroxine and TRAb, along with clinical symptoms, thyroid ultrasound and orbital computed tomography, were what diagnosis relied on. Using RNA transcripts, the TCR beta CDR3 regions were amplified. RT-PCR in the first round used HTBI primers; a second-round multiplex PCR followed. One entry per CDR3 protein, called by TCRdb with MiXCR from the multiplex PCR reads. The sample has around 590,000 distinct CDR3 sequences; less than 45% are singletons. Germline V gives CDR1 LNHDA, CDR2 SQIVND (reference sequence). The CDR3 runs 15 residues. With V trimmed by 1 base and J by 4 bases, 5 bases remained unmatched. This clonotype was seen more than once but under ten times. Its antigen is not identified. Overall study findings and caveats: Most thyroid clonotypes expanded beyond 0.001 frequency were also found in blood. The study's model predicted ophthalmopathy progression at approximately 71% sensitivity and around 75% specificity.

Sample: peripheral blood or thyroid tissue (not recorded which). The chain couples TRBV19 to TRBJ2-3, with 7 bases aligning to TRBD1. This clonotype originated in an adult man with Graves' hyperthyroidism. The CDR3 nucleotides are TGTGCCAGTAGTATAGGCGACAGGGACGCAGATACGCAGTATTTT. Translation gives CASSIGDRDADTQYF.